This entry describes one TCR beta chain. Its antigen is not identified. Deep was the level used in running the assay. As handled by the study authors: Owing to the provision of junction-only sequences devoid of quality scores by immunoSEQ, filtering differed. Data came from immunoSEQ multiplex PCR; TCRdb stores just in-frame clones and leaves some out. The V and J calls and clone size were taken over from that table, and D and trimming were inferred from the DNA. Among about 1 million clones listed, under 80% were seen once. The data originate from a study of shared clonotypes between healthy human individuals. Broader study findings: Naive CD4 clonotypes overlapped across a handful of donors at roughly 4.5%.

The V gene's germline CDR1 is LGHNA and CDR2 YSLEER. V was cut by 3 bases and J by 8 bases, with 16 bases left in between. The CDR3 has 14 amino acids. Into CD45RA+ naive and CD45RA-negative memory subsets, the CD4+ cells were split. The J gene is TRBJ1-2, the V gene TRBV4-3; D might be TRBD1 (5 bases). Material for sequencing was memory CD4+ T cells sorted from blood. The subset: CD45RA-negative fraction. The clonotype originates from a man aged 18 to 29 in good health. In DNA, the CDR3 is TGCGCCAGCAGCCACCTAGATCGGGGGGAGGGCTACACCTTC. As protein: CASSHLDRGEGYTF.